Listed below are T cell receptor beta chains from one sample, sequenced in a study of T cell repertoires in cytomegalovirus infection. TCRdb independently ran MiXCR on the reads; one entry per CDR3 protein. The sample includes tens of thousands of distinct CDR3 sequences, around 20% of them seen just once. Their target antigens are unknown. The sample here was CD8+ T cells from cultured PBMCs, taken from culture after CMV antigen stimulation. The source is a human donor in good health (CMV status not recorded). Some clones in this sample may be carry-over from other donors' samples. Each CDR3 is given with its conserved first and last residue. The order of the fields is clone size, V gene, D gene, J gene, CDR3 DNA, CDR3 protein. The D gene is left open where the match is weak. Size tells how often a clone was seen (once, few, many) or the class of an expanded clone, and some rows leave it out.

>few|TRBV12-3/TRBV12-4|NA|TRBJ1-2
TGTGCCAGCGGGTCTGGCTACACCTTC
CASGSGYTF
>many|TRBV7-8|NA|TRBJ1-5
TGTGCCAGCAGCTTAGACTACTTTGGCAATCAGCCCCAGCATTTT
CASSLDYFGNQPQHF
>once|TRBV20-1|TRBD1|TRBJ1-1
TGCAGTGCTCCCTCATGGGACAGGGGTACTGAAGCTTTCTTT
CSAPSWDRGTEAFF
>NA|TRBV7-2|TRBD2|TRBJ2-7
TGTGCCAGCAGCTTCATCGGCGGGAGCGGTGGATGGGAGCAGTACTTC
CASSFIGGSGGWEQYF
>NA|TRBV27|NA|TRBJ1-5
TGTGCCAGCAGTTTAGAGGCTTATAGCAATCAGCCCCAGCATTTT
CASSLEAYSNQPQHF
>few|TRBV11-3|NA|TRBJ2-1
TGTGCCAGCAGCGGGGACGGACACAATGAGCAGTTCTTC
CASSGDGHNEQFF
>NA|TRBV28|NA|TRBJ2-1
TGTGCCATCAGGCCCCGGAGCTCCTACAATGAGCAGTTCTTC
CAIRPRSSYNEQFF
>NA|TRBV7-9|NA|TRBJ2-5
TGTGCCAGCAGCTCGGGAGATGAGACCCAGTACTTC
CASSSGDETQYF
>many|TRBV7-2|NA|TRBJ2-1
TGTGCCAGCAGCGAAAGTGGGGGGGCGTTGTACAATGAGCAGTTCTTC
CASSESGGALYNEQFF
>medium-sized|TRBV4-3|NA|TRBJ2-1
TGCGCCAGCAGCCAAGATGGCAATAGGTACAATGAGCAGTTCTTC
CASSQDGNRYNEQFF
>NA|TRBV6-1|NA|TRBJ1-6
TGTGCCAGCAGTGAATCTTCGGGGGGCAGTTCACCCCTCCACTTT
CASSESSGGSSPLHF
>many|TRBV7-8|NA|TRBJ1-2
TGTGCCAGCAGCTTAGCGGGGGGGCAGAACTATGGCTACACCTTC
CASSLAGGQNYGYTF
>few|TRBV10-3|NA|TRBJ2-7
TGTGCCATCACCCCGAGGAAACCCCAGTACTTC
CAITPRKPQYF
>few|TRBV12-3/TRBV12-4|NA|TRBJ2-1
TGTGCCAGCAGTTTTAGCAATGAGCAGTTCTTC
CASSFSNEQFF
>few|TRBV27|TRBD1|TRBJ1-2
TGTGCCAGCAGACCAGGGGGCGACGGCTATGGCTACACCTTC
CASRPGGDGYGYTF
>few|TRBV4-1|TRBD2|TRBJ2-2
TGCGCCAGCAGCCCACTAGCGGGGCGGAACACCGGGGAGCTGTTTTTT
CASSPLAGRNTGELFF
>few|TRBV6-1|NA|TRBJ2-1
TGTGCCAGCACCCAAGTGGCAGGGGATACTAATGAGCAGTTCTTC
CASTQVAGDTNEQFF
>NA|TRBV19|TRBD1|TRBJ1-1
TGTGCCAGTAGTATAGGGACAGGGGGTGCAACTGAAGCTTTCTTT
CASSIGTGGATEAFF
>many|TRBV6-5|TRBD1|TRBJ2-2
TGTGCCAGCAGTTCGGACAGGGTTAAGGCCGGGGAGCTGTTTTTT
CASSSDRVKAGELFF
>few|TRBV27|NA|TRBJ1-1
TGTGCCAGCAGTTTATCGCCGGCCCTCGAAGCTTTCTTT
CASSLSPALEAFF
>NA|TRBV27|NA|TRBJ1-5
TGTGCCAGCAGTTTAAGAGGGTTTCATCAGCCCCAGCATTTT
CASSLRGFHQPQHF
>NA|TRBV7-9|TRBD1|TRBJ1-2
TGTGCCAGCAGCCGGACAGGGGCCCATAGCTACACCTTC
CASSRTGAHSYTF
>NA|TRBV7-8|TRBD2|TRBJ2-7
TGTGCCAGCAGCCCCTCTAGCGGGAGGGCCTACGAGCAGTACTTC
CASSPSSGRAYEQYF
>many|TRBV28|NA|TRBJ1-5
TGTGCCAGCAGTTTTCTAGGGGGTGGACAGCCCCAGCATTTT
CASSFLGGGQPQHF
>few|TRBV7-8|NA|TRBJ2-5
TGTGCCAGCAGCTGGGGTCGCAGGGTAGGGAAAGAGACCCAGTACTTC
CASSWGRRVGKETQYF
>NA|TRBV7-3|TRBD2|TRBJ2-1
TGTGCCAGCAGCTTAGGACTAGCGGGTCTCTACAATGAGCAGTTCTTC
CASSLGLAGLYNEQFF
>NA|TRBV6-5|NA|TRBJ1-6
TGTGCCAGCAGTCCTGGGACCCTGGGGTCACCCCTCCACTTT
CASSPGTLGSPLHF
>NA|TRBV14|NA|TRBJ1-1
TGTGCCAGCAGCCAGGACGGGAACACTGAAGCTTTCTTT
CASSQDGNTEAFF
>NA|TRBV9|NA|TRBJ2-1
TGTGCCAGCAGATCCGCCTTCAATGAGCAGTTCTTC
CASRSAFNEQFF
>few|TRBV10-3|NA|TRBJ1-2
TGTGCCATCAGTGAGTCGAAAGTCAAGGGGCCTTCTCACTTCTATGGCTACACCTTC
CAISESKVKGPSHFYGYTF
>NA|TRBV29-1|NA|TRBJ1-6
TGCAGCGTTGGCTGGGACGTGAATTCACCCCTCCACTTT
CSVGWDVNSPLHF
>NA|TRBV7-3|NA|TRBJ2-7
TGTGCCAGCAGCCCGAAGCCCTACGAGCAGTACTTC
CASSPKPYEQYF
>few|TRBV7-9|NA|TRBJ2-4
TGTGCCAGCAGCCCCGCGGATACCAAAAACATTCAGTACTTC
CASSPADTKNIQYF
>NA|TRBV11-2|NA|TRBJ1-1
TGTGCCAGCACGCCCCCCGAAGGGAACACTGAAGCTTTCTTT
CASTPPEGNTEAFF
>NA|TRBV10-3|TRBD1|TRBJ1-1
TGTGCCATCAGTGACCCCGGGACAGCGAACACTGAAGCTTTCTTT
CAISDPGTANTEAFF
>few|TRBV7-2|TRBD1|TRBJ1-1
TGTGCCAGCAGCGCAACGGGGGACAGGGGGCACGGCACTGAAGCTTTCTTT
CASSATGDRGHGTEAFF
>few|TRBV29-1|NA|TRBJ2-5
TGCAGCGTAGGCGGCGAGTACCTTGGAGAGACCCAGTACTTC
CSVGGEYLGETQYF
>NA|TRBV7-6|NA|TRBJ2-7
TGTGCCAGCAGCTTCCCAGGAAACTACGAGCAGTACTTC
CASSFPGNYEQYF
>NA|TRBV4-1|NA|TRBJ2-3
TGCGCCAGCAGCCAAGATCGTAGCCCGCCGCGCACAGATACGCAGTATTTT
CASSQDRSPPRTDTQYF
>many|TRBV7-2|NA|TRBJ2-3
TGTGCCAGCAGCCAACACGACAGGACAGATACGCAGTATTTT
CASSQHDRTDTQYF
>NA|TRBV27|TRBD2|TRBJ2-7
TGTGCCAGCAGTTTAACGTCCGGGACTAGTTACGAGCAGTACTTC
CASSLTSGTSYEQYF
>few|TRBV19|TRBD2|TRBJ2-1
TGTGCCAGTACCCCCCTAGCGGGAAGGGACAATGAGCAGTTCTTC
CASTPLAGRDNEQFF
>NA|TRBV6-2/TRBV6-3|TRBD2|TRBJ2-1
TGTGCCAGCAGTTACTCGGGACTAGCGGATTACAATGAGCAGTTCTTC
CASSYSGLADYNEQFF
>NA|TRBV27|NA|TRBJ2-1
TGTGCCAGCAGTTTTTCAGCGGCCTACAATGAGCAGTTCTTC
CASSFSAAYNEQFF
>few|TRBV9|TRBD1|TRBJ1-2
TGTGCCAGCAGGAACAGGGGAGGGGGCTACACCTTC
CASRNRGGGYTF
>few|TRBV7-8|NA|TRBJ2-1
TGTGCCAGCAGCTCCTTCGCTGGACCAGCGGCCGTGAATGAGCAGTTCTTC
CASSSFAGPAAVNEQFF
>few|TRBV7-8|NA|TRBJ2-3
TGTGCCAGCAGCTCGAGTACAGGGACGCTCACAGATACGCAGTATTTT
CASSSSTGTLTDTQYF
>NA|TRBV7-2|NA|TRBJ2-4
TGTGCCAGCAGACTAAACAAGGGAATTGACATTCAGTACTTC
CASRLNKGIDIQYF
>few|TRBV7-3|NA|TRBJ2-5
TGTGCCAGCAGCTTAAGCGCCAGCGTAAACCAAGAGACCCAGTACTTC
CASSLSASVNQETQYF
>NA|TRBV28|NA|TRBJ2-1
TGTGCCAGCAGTTTAACGGCGACGGGATGGTACAATGAGCAGTTCTTC
CASSLTATGWYNEQFF
>many|TRBV12-3/TRBV12-4|NA|TRBJ2-1
TGTGCCAGCGGACTTAATGAGCAGTTCTTC
CASGLNEQFF